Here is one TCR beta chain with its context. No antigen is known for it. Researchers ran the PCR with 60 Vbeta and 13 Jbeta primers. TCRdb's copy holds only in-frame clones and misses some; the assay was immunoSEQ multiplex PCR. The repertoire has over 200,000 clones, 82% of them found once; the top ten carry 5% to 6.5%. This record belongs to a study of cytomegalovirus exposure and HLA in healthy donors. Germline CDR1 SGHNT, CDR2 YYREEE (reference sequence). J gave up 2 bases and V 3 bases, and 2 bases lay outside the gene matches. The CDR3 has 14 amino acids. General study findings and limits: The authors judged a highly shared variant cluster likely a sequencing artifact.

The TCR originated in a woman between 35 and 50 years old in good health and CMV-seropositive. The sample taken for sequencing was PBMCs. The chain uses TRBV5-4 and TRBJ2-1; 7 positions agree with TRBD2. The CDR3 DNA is TGTGCCAGCAGCTGGGGGGGAACCTACAATGAGCAGTTCTTC. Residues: CASSWGGTYNEQFF. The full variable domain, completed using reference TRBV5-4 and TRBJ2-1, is ETGVTQSPTHLIKTRGQQVTLRCSSQSGHNTVSWYQQALGQGPQFIFQYYREEENGRGNFPPRFSGLQFPNYSSELNVNALELDDSALYLCASSWGGTYNEQFFGPGTRLTVL.